This T cell receptor (beta chain) originates from a study of T-cell memory formation after mild COVID-19. Study in general: TCR clusters were mostly donor specific. Study outcomes and limitations: The second-wave clones peaking on day 37 were not confirmed as SARS-CoV-2-specific. Some clones that responded turned up in pre-infection memory, which suggests that cross-reactive memory joined in.

The CDR3 is 16 amino acids. V dropped 3 bases and J dropped 6 bases, with 18 bases sitting between them. Germline V gene data show CDR1 as MGHRA and CDR2 as YSYEKL. This clonotype was detected a few times. Its target is not known. 5'RACE with constant-segment primers built TCRalpha and TCRbeta cDNA libraries with UMIs. MiXCR, applied by TCRdb to the 5' RACE reads, yields one record per CDR3 protein. This sample has roughly 600,000 distinct CDR3 sequences, with under 20% found just once. J is TRBJ2-1 and V is TRBV4-1; D unresolved. The material sequenced was PBMCs or a T cell subset sorted from them (not recorded which). The TCR comes from an adult woman who had mild COVID-19 (a few samples of this study predate the infection). Cell type and time point are not known. The CDR3 nucleotides are TGCGCCAGCAGCCAGTTGGAAGGAATAACTTCCAATGAGCAGTTCTTC. Amino acids: CASSQLEGITSNEQFF.